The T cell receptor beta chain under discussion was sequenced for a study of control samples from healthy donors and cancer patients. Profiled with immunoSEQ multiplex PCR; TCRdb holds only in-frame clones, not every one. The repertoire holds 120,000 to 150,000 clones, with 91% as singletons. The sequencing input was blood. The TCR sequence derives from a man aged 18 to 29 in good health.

The DNA of the CDR3 is TGTGCCAGCAGCGCCCTGGGGGACACAGATACGCAGTATTTT. This translates into CASSALGDTDTQYF. The V and J genes are TRBV11-2 and TRBJ2-3, with D perhaps TRBD1 or TRBD2 (5 bases each). From germline, CDR1 is SGHAT and CDR2 FQNNGV. V was trimmed by 5 bases and J by 2 bases, leaving 11 bases between them. CDR3 length: 14 amino acids.